These T cell receptor beta chains were read from a single sample in a study of blood T cell repertoires in COVID-19. The protocol was immunoSEQ multiplex PCR, while the TCRdb copy is restricted to in-frame clones and leaves out a portion. The data hold some 220,000 clones, with 84% observed a single time. Source material: peripheral blood. These receptors were collected from a woman aged 80 or over with active or convalescent COVID-19. CDR3s include the opening cysteine and the closing phenylalanine or tryptophan. D genes are given only for firm matches. The size of a clone is reported for some rows only, either as once, few or many, or as a class for expanded clones.

D | J | V | size | CDR3 | DNA
TRBD1 | TRBJ1-1 | TRBV20-1 | - | CSASGTANTEAFF | TGCAGTGCTAGTGGGACAGCGAACACTGAAGCTTTCTTT
- | TRBJ1-2 | TRBV4-3 | - | CASSQDGVNYGYTF | TGCGCCAGCAGCCAAGACGGAGTTAACTATGGCTACACCTTC
- | TRBJ2-2 | TRBV6-5 | once | CASSYPGRTGELFF | TGTGCCAGCAGTTATCCGGGAAGAACCGGGGAGCTGTTTTTT
TRBD2 | TRBJ2-7 | TRBV27 | - | CASSLGSGRGDEQYF | TGTGCCAGCAGTTTAGGTAGCGGGAGGGGCGACGAGCAGTACTTC
TRBD1 | TRBJ2-1 | TRBV7-3 | - | CASSSKGAGEQFF | TGTGCCAGCAGCTCCAAGGGGGCGGGTGAGCAGTTCTTC
- | TRBJ2-3 | TRBV5-1 | - | CASSLVGASTDTQYF | TGCGCCAGCAGCTTGGTGGGGGCTAGCACAGATACGCAGTATTTT
TRBD2 | TRBJ2-5 | TRBV9 | few | CASSVGELAGLETQYF | TGTGCCAGCAGCGTAGGGGAATTAGCGGGGTTAGAGACCCAGTACTTC
TRBD1 | TRBJ2-7 | TRBV19 | - | CASSILGQGASEQYF | TGTGCCAGTAGTATTTTAGGACAGGGGGCCAGCGAGCAGTACTTC
- | TRBJ2-7 | TRBV6-2/TRBV6-3 | - | CASSYSSSSDYEQYF | TGTGCCAGCAGTTACTCGTCGTCCAGTGACTACGAGCAGTACTTC
TRBD1 | TRBJ2-2 | TRBV19 | - | CASSIRQGGTGELFF | TGTGCCAGTAGTATACGACAGGGTGGAACCGGGGAGCTGTTTTTT
TRBD1 | TRBJ1-5 | TRBV10-3 | few | CAINRLQGPSNQPQHF | TGTGCCATCAACAGACTACAGGGGCCTAGCAATCAGCCCCAGCATTTT
TRBD1 | TRBJ1-5 | TRBV12-3/TRBV12-4 | - | CASSGTEGQPQHF | TGTGCCAGCAGTGGGACAGAGGGTCAGCCCCAGCATTTT
- | TRBJ2-7 | TRBV7-2 | once | CASSPRDTHSYEQYF | TGTGCCAGCAGTCCGAGGGACACCCACTCCTACGAGCAGTACTTC
- | TRBJ2-1 | TRBV27 | once | CASSLQFGGGYEQFF | TGTGCCAGCAGTTTACAATTCGGAGGGGGCTATGAGCAGTTCTTC
TRBD1 | TRBJ1-6 | TRBV23-1 | - | CASSQNGQGNILSPLHF | TGCGCCAGCAGTCAAAATGGACAGGGGAACATCCTTTCACCCCTCCACTTT
- | TRBJ2-4 | TRBV18 | once | CASSPPQIRGNIQYF | TGTGCCAGCTCACCACCCCAAATAAGGGGAAACATTCAGTACTTC
TRBD2 | TRBJ2-1 | TRBV2 | few | CAGRGVVVDEQFF | TGTGCCGGCCGGGGGGTTGTTGTGGATGAGCAGTTCTTC